This TCR beta chain was profiled in a study of beta chain features in type 1 diabetes. Study-level results: In the patient group, naive, central memory and Treg TCRB repertoires seemed more alike than in the healthy donor group. VDJ junctions sequenced from type 1 diabetes patients showed fewer insertions and more deletions. For Type 1 diabetes patients, all four CD4+ subsets carried TCRB CDR3s that were moderately but significantly shorter.

By way of CD45RO/CCR7/CD25/CD127/CD95/CD27, the CD4+ regulatory, stem cell-like memory, central memory and naive cells were sorted. Each of the sorted populations had a purity greater than 95%. Expressed TCRB transcripts were sequenced because the entire RNA isolate underwent reverse transcription. The table came from immunoSEQ multiplex PCR; TCRdb's copy has only in-frame clones and leaves some out. This sample yields some 190,000 clones, of which about 8% are seen a single time; 0.94% belongs to the top ten. A few counts support this clone. Its antigen is not identified. Per the germline V gene, CDR1 is SNHLY and CDR2 is FYNNEI. CDR3 length: 14 amino acids. Trimming cost V 1 base and J 8 bases, with 11 bases left between them.

Sequencing was performed on central memory CD4+ T cells from blood. V is TRBV2 and J is TRBJ1-4; D gene ambiguous. This sequence was found in a woman in her thirties or forties with type 1 diabetes. The CDR3 spells CASSEELISEKLFF. DNA for the CDR3: TGTGCCAGCAGTGAAGAACTTATTTCGGAAAAACTGTTTTTT.